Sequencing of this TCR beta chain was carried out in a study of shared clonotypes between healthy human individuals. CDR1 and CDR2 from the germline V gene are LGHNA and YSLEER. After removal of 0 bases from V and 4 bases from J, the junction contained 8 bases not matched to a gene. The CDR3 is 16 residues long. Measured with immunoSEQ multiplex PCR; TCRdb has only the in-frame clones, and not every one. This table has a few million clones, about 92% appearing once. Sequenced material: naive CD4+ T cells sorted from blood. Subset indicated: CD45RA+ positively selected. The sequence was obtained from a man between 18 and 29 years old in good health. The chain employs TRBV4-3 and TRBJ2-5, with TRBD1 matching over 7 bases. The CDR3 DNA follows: TGCGCCAGCAGCCAAGATCTGACAGGGATTGGAGAGACCCAGTACTTC. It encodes CASSQDLTGIGETQYF.